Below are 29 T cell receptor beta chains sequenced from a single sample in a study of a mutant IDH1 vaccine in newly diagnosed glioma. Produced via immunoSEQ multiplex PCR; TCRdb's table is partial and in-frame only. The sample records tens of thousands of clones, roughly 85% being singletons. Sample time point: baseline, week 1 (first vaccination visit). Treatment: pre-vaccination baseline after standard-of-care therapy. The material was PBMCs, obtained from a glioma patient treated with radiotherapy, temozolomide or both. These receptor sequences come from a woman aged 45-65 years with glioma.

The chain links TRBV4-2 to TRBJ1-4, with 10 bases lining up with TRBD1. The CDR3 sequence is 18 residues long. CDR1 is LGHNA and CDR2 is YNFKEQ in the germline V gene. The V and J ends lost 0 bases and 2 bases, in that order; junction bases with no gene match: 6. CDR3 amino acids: CASSQDFGQGGTNEKLFF. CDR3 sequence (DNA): TGTGCCAGCAGCCAAGACTTCGGACAGGGGGGGACTAATGAAAAACTGTTTTTT.

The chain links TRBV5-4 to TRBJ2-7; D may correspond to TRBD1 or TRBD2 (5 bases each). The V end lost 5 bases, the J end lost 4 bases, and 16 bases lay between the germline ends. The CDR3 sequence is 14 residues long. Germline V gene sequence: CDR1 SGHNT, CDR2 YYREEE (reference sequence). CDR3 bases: TGTGCCAGCAGTCGGGACCGCTATCAATACGAGCAGTACTTC. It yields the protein CASSRDRYQYEQYF.

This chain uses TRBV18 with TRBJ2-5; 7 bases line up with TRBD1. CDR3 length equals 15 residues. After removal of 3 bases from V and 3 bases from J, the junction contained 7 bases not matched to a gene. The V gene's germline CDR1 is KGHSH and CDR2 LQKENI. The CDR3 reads CASSPRQGQEETQYF. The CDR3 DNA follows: TGTGCCAGCTCACCCAGACAGGGTCAAGAAGAGACCCAGTACTTC. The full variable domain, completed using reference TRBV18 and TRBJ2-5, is NAGVMQNPRHLVRRRGQEARLRCSPMKGHSHVYWYRQLPEEGLKFMVYLQKENIIDESGMPKERFSAEFPKEGPSILRIQQVVRGDSAAYFCASSPRQGQEETQYFGPGTRLLVL.

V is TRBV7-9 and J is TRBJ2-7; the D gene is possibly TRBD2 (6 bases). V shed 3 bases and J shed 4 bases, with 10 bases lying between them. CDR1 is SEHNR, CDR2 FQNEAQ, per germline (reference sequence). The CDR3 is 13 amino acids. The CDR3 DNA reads TGTGCCAGCAGCTTTTCCGGGAGTTACGAGCAGTACTTC. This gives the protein CASSFSGSYEQYF. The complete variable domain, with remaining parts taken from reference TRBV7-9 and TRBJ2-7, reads DTGVSQNPRHKITKRGQNVTFRCDPISEHNRLYWYRQTLGQGPEFLTYFQNEAQLEKSRLLSDRFSAERPKGSFSTLEIQRTEQGDSAMYLCASSFSGSYEQYFGPGTRLTVT.

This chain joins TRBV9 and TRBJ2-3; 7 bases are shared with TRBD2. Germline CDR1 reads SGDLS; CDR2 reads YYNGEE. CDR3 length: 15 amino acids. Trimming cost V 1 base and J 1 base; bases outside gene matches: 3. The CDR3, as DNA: TGTGCCAGCAGCGTATTAAGCGGGGGCACAGATACGCAGTATTTT. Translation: CASSVLSGGTDTQYF.

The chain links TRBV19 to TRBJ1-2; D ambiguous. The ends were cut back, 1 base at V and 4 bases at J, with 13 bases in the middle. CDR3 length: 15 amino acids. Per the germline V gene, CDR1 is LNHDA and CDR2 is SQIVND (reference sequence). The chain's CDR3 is CASSIGVRAGYGYTF. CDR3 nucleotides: TGTGCCAGTAGTATAGGAGTTAGGGCCGGCTATGGCTACACCTTC.

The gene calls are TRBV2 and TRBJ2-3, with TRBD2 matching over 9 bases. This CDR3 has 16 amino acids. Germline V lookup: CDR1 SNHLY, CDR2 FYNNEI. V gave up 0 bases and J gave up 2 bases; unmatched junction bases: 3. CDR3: CASSEAAGGATDTQYF. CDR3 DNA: TGTGCCAGCAGTGAAGCGGCGGGAGGGGCCACAGATACGCAGTATTTT.

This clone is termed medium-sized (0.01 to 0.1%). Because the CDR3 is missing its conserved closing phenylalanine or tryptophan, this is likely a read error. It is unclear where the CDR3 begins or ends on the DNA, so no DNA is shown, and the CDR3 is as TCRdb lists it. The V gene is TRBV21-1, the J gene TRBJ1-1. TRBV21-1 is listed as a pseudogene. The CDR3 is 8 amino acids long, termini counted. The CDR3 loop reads CASSHEDL.

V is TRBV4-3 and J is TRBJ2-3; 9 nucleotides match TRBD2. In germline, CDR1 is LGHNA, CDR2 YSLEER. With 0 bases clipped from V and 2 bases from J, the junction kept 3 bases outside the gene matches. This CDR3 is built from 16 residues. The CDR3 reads CASSQDSGGDTDTQYF. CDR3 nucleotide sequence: TGCGCCAGCAGCCAAGATAGCGGGGGAGACACAGATACGCAGTATTTT.

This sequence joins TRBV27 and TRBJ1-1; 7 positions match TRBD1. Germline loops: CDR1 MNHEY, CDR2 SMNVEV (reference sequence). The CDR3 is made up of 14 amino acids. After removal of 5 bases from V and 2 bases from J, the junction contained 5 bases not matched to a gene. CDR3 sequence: CASSPQGTNTEAFF. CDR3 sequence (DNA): TGTGCCAGCAGTCCACAGGGGACTAACACTGAAGCTTTCTTT.

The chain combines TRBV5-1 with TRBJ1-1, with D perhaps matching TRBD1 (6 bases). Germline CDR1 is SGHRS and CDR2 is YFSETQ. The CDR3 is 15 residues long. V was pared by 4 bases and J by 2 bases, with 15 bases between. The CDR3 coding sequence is TGCGCCAGCAGCGTCATTCAGGGGCAAAACACTGAAGCTTTCTTT. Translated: CASSVIQGQNTEAFF.

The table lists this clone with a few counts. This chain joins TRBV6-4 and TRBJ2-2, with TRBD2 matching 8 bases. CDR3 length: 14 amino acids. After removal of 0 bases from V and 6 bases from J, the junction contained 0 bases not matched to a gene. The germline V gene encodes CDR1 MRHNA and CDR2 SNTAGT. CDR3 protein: CASSDSAGAGELFF. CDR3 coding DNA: TGTGCCAGCAGTGACTCAGCGGGGGCCGGGGAGCTGTTTTTT.

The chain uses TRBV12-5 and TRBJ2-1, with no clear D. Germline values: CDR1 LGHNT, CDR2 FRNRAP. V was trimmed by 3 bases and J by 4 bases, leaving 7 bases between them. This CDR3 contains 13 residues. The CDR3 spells CASGLGQYNEQFF. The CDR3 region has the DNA TGTGCTAGTGGTTTAGGGCAATACAATGAGCAGTTCTTC.

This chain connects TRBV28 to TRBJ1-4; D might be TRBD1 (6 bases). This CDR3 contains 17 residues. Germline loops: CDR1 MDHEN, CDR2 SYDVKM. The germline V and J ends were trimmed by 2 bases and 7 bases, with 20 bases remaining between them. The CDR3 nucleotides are TGTGCCAGCAGTTTACCCCCCGGAGGGGGGAGGGGTGAAAAACTGTTTTTT. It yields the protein CASSLPPGGGRGEKLFF.

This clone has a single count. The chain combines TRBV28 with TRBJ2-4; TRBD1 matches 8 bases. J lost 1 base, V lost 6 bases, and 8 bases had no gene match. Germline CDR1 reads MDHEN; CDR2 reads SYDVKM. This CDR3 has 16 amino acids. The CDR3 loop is CASRGRQGKAKNIQYF. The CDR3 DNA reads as TGTGCCAGCAGAGGGAGACAGGGGAAGGCCAAAAACATTCAGTACTTC.

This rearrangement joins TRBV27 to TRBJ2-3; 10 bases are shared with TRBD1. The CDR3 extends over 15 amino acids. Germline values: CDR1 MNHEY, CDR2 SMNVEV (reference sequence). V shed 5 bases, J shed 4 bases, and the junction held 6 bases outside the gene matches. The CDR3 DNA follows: TGTGCCAGCAGTCGCGACAGGGGGCTCTCAGATACGCAGTATTTT. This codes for CASSRDRGLSDTQYF.

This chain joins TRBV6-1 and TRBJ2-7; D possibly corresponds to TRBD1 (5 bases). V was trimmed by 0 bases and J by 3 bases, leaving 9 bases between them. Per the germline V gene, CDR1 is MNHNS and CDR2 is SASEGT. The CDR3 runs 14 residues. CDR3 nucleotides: TGTGCCAGCAGTGAAGCAAGTCAGGGCTACGAGCAGTACTTC. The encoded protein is CASSEASQGYEQYF.

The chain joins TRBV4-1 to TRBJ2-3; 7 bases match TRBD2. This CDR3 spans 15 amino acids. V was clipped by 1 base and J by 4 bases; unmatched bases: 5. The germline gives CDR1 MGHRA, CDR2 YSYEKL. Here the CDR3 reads CASSQVLGLADTQYF. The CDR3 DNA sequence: TGCGCCAGCAGCCAAGTTCTTGGACTAGCAGATACGCAGTATTTT.

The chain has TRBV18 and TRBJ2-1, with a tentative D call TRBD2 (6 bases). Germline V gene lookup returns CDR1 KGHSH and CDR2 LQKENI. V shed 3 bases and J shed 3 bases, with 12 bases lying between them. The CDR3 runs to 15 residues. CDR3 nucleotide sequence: TGTGCCAGCTCACCGCTAGCGAGTGACTACAATGAGCAGTTCTTC. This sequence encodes CASSPLASDYNEQFF. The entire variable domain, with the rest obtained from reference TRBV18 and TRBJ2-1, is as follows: NAGVMQNPRHLVRRRGQEARLRCSPMKGHSHVYWYRQLPEEGLKFMVYLQKENIIDESGMPKERFSAEFPKEGPSILRIQQVVRGDSAAYFCASSPLASDYNEQFFGPGTRLTVL.

In nucleotides, the CDR3 is TGTGCCAGCAGCCCGGACGGATCTAGCAATCAGCCCCAGCATTTT. This codes for CASSPDGSSNQPQHF. The rearrangement uses TRBV5-5 and TRBJ1-5, with no clear D. CDR1 and CDR2 from the germline V gene are SGHKS and YYEKEE (reference sequence). The CDR3 is 15 residues long. V was pared by 4 bases and J by 0 bases, with 11 bases between.

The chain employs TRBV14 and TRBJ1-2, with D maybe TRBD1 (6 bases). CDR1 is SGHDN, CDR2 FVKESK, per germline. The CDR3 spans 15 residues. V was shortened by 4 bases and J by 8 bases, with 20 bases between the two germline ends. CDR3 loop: CASSPPGHTSGGYTF. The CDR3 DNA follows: TGTGCCAGCAGCCCTCCGGGACATACGTCAGGCGGCTACACCTTC.

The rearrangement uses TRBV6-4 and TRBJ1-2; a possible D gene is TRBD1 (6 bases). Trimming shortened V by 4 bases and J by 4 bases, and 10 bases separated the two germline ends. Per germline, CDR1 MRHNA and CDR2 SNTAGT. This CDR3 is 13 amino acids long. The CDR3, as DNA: TGTGCCAGCAGTGCCGGACAGCTCTATGGCTACACCTTC. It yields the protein CASSAGQLYGYTF.

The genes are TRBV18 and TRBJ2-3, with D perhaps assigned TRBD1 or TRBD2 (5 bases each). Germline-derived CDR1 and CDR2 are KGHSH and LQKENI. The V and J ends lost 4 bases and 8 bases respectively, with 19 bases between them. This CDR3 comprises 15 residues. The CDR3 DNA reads TGTGCCAGCTCACTCTGGGACGAGTTGGGAGCTACGCAGTATTTT. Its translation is CASSLWDELGATQYF.

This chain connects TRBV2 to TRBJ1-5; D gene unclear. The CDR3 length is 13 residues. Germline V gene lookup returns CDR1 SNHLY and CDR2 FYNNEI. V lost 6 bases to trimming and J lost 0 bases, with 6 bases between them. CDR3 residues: CASRKYSNQPQHF. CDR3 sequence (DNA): TGTGCCAGCAGGAAATATAGCAATCAGCCCCAGCATTTT.

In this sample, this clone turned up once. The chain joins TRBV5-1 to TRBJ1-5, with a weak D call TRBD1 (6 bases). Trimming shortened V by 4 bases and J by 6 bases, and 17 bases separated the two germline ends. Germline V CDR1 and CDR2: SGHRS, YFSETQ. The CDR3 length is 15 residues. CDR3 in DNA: TGCGCCAGCAGCCCGGGGGGCAGGGACGCTCAGCCCCAGCATTTT. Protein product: CASSPGGRDAQPQHF.

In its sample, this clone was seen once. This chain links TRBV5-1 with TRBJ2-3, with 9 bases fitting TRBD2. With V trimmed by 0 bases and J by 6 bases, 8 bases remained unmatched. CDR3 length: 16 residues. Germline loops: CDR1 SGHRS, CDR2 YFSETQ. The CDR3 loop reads CASSLVSAGGRDTQYF. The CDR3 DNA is TGCGCCAGCAGCTTGGTGTCCGCGGGGGGGAGGGATACGCAGTATTTT. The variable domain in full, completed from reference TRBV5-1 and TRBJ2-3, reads KAGVTQTPRYLIKTRGQQVTLSCSPISGHRSVSWYQQTPGQGLQFLFEYFSETQRNKGNFPGRFSGRQFSNSRSEMNVSTLELGDSALYLCASSLVSAGGRDTQYFGPGTRLTVL.

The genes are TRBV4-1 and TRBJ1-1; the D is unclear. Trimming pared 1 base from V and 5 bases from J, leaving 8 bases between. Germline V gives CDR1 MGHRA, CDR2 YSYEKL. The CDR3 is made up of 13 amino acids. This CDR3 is CASSQGPRTEAFF. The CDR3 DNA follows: TGCGCCAGCAGCCAAGGGCCGCGAACTGAAGCTTTCTTT.

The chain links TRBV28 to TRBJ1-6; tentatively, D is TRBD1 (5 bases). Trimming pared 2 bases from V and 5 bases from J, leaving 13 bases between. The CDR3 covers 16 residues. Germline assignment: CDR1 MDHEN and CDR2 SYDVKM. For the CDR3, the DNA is TGTGCCAGCAGTTTAGGCCGGCAGGGAGATAATTCACCCCTCCACTTT. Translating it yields CASSLGRQGDNSPLHF.

CDR3 coding DNA: TGCGCCAGCACTAACTTATTGGGTTCACCCCTCCACTTT. Its protein product is CASTNLLGSPLHF. The chain joins TRBV5-1 to TRBJ1-6; D gene uncertain. Germline loops: CDR1 SGHRS, CDR2 YFSETQ. The CDR3 is 13 residues long. V lost 6 bases and J 9 bases, leaving 13 bases between the germline ends.